This T cell receptor (beta chain) emerged from a study of cytotoxic CD8 clonotypes in ibrutinib-treated CLL. Overall study: Response samples were obtained once patients had received a median about 12 months of treatment, range 6 to 36.

The repertoire was sequenced with immunoSEQ multiplex PCR; TCRdb's copy has only in-frame clones and lacks some. The table includes tens of thousands of clones, 60% to 80% detected once. As concerns this clone: Its antigen remains unknown.

Germline lookup yields CDR1 MDHEN and CDR2 SYDVKM. Trimming removed 1 base from V and 0 bases from J, with 9 bases in between. The CDR3 runs to 16 residues. Whole-study results and caveats: The study found baseline clonality above age-matched healthy donors, tracking circulating CD8+ T-cell counts.

This TCR came from a human donor with chronic lymphocytic leukemia. The V and J genes are TRBV28 and TRBJ2-2, with D possibly TRBD2 on 6 matching bases. The sequences come from PBMCs, collected after 24 months of ibrutinib treatment. CDR3 nucleotides: TGTGCCAGCAGTTTATCAGGGACTTCGAACACCGGGGAGCTGTTTTTT. This gives the protein CASSLSGTSNTGELFF.